The next 4 T cell receptor beta chains were all read from a single sample in a study of cytomegalovirus exposure and HLA in healthy donors. Produced via immunoSEQ multiplex PCR; TCRdb's table is partial and in-frame only. The sample shows under 200,000 clones, roughly 81% of them seen only once. The sample taken for sequencing was PBMCs. These receptor sequences come from a woman aged 25 to 39 in good health and CMV-seronegative.

As DNA, the CDR3 is TGTGCCAGTATCAGGGACAGGGCCTCTGGAAACACCATATATTTT. It encodes CASIRDRASGNTIYF. The chain joins TRBV19 to TRBJ1-3; TRBD1 aligns across 9 bases. V shed 7 bases, J shed 0 bases, and the junction held 4 bases outside the gene matches. Germline V gives CDR1 LNHDA, CDR2 SQIVND (reference sequence). This CDR3 spans 15 amino acids.

The rearrangement joins TRBV27 to TRBJ2-4, with 7 bases lining up with TRBD1. V lost 6 bases to trimming and J lost 5 bases; unmatched junction nucleotides: 16. The length of the CDR3 is 17 residues. In germline, CDR1 is MNHEY, CDR2 SMNVEV (reference sequence). The CDR3, as DNA: TGTGCCAGCAGCCCCCCCGCGACAGGGACAAGCCAAAACATTCAGTACTTC. It is translated as CASSPPATGTSQNIQYF.

The V gene is TRBV5-1, the J gene TRBJ2-1; TRBD2 aligns across 9 bases. CDR1 SGHRS and CDR2 YFSETQ come from the germline V gene. V lost 0 bases, J lost 6 bases, and 4 bases stayed unmatched. This CDR3 contains 15 residues. CDR3 in amino acids: CASSLGGGASNEQFF. DNA for the CDR3: TGCGCCAGCAGCTTGGGCGGGGGGGCTTCCAATGAGCAGTTCTTC.

The chain has TRBV5-6 and TRBJ2-5; TRBD1 matches 7 bases. This CDR3 has 15 residues. CDR1 and CDR2 from the germline V gene are SGHDT and YYEEEE. Unmatched junction bases numbered 8, after V lost 4 bases and J lost 2 bases. CDR3 bases: TGTGCCAGCAGCGGACCGGGACAGCTACAAGAGACCCAGTACTTC. It codes for CASSGPGQLQETQYF.